The clone carrying this TCR beta chain was observed once. Its cognate antigen is unknown. This CDR3 has 16 amino acids. V gave up 5 bases and J gave up 3 bases; unmatched junction bases: 15. Germline V lookup: CDR1 DFQATT, CDR2 SNEGSKA (reference sequence). MiXCR was run by TCRdb on the reads, yielding one entry per CDR3 protein. The profile shows roughly 340,000 distinct CDR3 sequences, 25% to 35% of them singletons. The record originates from a study of T cell repertoires in cytomegalovirus infection. The overall study: Recently described HLA-C-restricted plus well-studied HLA-B-restricted CMV epitopes were used. Carrying CMV and the relevant HLA type showed in public TCR beta signatures. Study-level points and caveats: Cumulated frequencies of public TCR beta families served to identify carriers of CMV plus the relevant HLA. Within the response measured ex vivo, HLA-C-restricted CMV-specific TCR beta clonotypes were dominant.

The sample here was cultured PBMCs, taken from culture after CMV antigen stimulation. The receptor comes from a human donor in good health (CMV status not recorded). Some clones in this sample may be carry-over from other donors' samples. The chain recombines TRBV20-1 with TRBJ2-7; 8 positions agree with TRBD2. CDR3 sequence (DNA): TGCAGTGCTCACCTCTCGCGGGAGGCCGGACGCTACGAGCAGTACTTC. Translated, it gives CSAHLSREAGRYEQYF.